What follows are 16 T cell receptor beta chains derived from one specimen sequenced in a study of monozygotic twins with inflammatory bowel disease. TCRdb reprocessed the 5' RACE reads, keeping one entry per CDR3 protein, no DNA. This sample lists approximately 400,000 distinct CDR3 sequences; its ten largest clones have about 2.3%. The sample consisted of blood. Receptors were obtained from a human donor with ulcerative colitis or Crohn's disease, or a healthy co-twin of an affected twin (not recorded which).

The chain recombines TRBV5-6 with TRBJ2-3; absent DNA, TCRdb's TRBD2 call cannot be checked. Per the germline V gene, CDR1 is SGHDT and CDR2 is YYEEEE. The CDR3 contains 15 residues. CDR3 sequence reads: CASSLVGGRTDTQYF.

This sequence joins TRBV5-5 and TRBJ1-1; there is no DNA to check the TCRdb D call of TRBD1. Germline-derived CDR1 and CDR2 are SGHKS and YYEKEE (reference sequence). This CDR3 has 15 residues. CDR3 region: CASSWMAGESAEAFF.

This chain uses TRBV7-2 with TRBJ2-1; TCRdb returns TRBD2, unconfirmable since there is no DNA. The CDR3 covers 16 residues. CDR1 is SGHTA, CDR2 FQGNSA, per germline. The CDR3: CASSFPGTRVYNEQFF.

The J gene is TRBJ1-5, the V gene TRBV19. Germline V gene data show CDR1 as LNHDA and CDR2 as SQIVND (reference sequence). The CDR3 covers 13 residues. CDR3 sequence: CASRDDEGQPQHF.

This sequence joins TRBV18 and TRBJ1-2; TCRdb designates TRBD1, a call that cannot be tested without DNA. Looked up from germline, CDR1 is KGHSH and CDR2 is LQKENI. CDR3 length: 14 amino acids. The CDR3 loop reads CASSPDDRGYGYTF.

This chain connects TRBV29-1 to TRBJ1-4. Germline lookup yields CDR1 SQVTM and CDR2 ANQGSEA. The CDR3 totals 12 residues. This CDR3 is CSVGLYGEKLFF.

The gene calls are TRBV6-5 and TRBJ2-1. CDR3 length equals 16 residues. The germline V gene encodes CDR1 MNHEY and CDR2 SVGAGI. The CDR3 sequence is CASSYLQAAPYNEQFF.

V is TRBV20-1 and J is TRBJ2-7; absent DNA, TCRdb's TRBD1 call cannot be checked. Germline V lookup: CDR1 DFQATT, CDR2 SNEGSKA (reference sequence). The CDR3 extends over 15 amino acids. CDR3 residues: CSARVSGQGPGEQYF.

The chain is built from TRBV7-9 and TRBJ2-1; there is no DNA to check the TCRdb D call of TRBD2. CDR3 length: 16 amino acids. Germline loops: CDR1 SEHNR, CDR2 FQNEAQ (reference sequence). This CDR3 reads CASSQPAGTSVNEQFF.

V usage is TRBV3-1 and J usage is TRBJ1-5. This CDR3 region has 12 residues. The germline CDR1 and CDR2 sequences are LGHDT and YNNKEL (reference sequence). The CDR3: CASSHGFQPQHF.

V and J are TRBV5-1 and TRBJ2-7; TCRdb selects TRBD1, and the lack of DNA leaves this call unchecked. Germline lookup yields CDR1 SGHRS and CDR2 YFSETQ. CDR3 length equals 16 residues. The CDR3: CASSLWGTGTSYEQYF.

The V call is TRBV7-8, the J call TRBJ2-1; the TCRdb call, TRBD2, lacks DNA for checking. The CDR3 is 15 residues long. CDR1 and CDR2 from the germline V gene are SGHVS and FQNEAQ. CDR3 sequence reads: CASSSSDSPYNEQFF.

V is TRBV5-1 and J is TRBJ2-1; TCRdb's D call, TRBD2, is unchecked because there is no DNA. This CDR3 region has 16 residues. Germline CDR1 is SGHRS and CDR2 is YFSETQ. CDR3 sequence reads: CASSLDLAGQYNEQFF.

The genes are TRBV6-2 or TRBV6-3 and TRBJ1-5; as DNA is missing, the TRBD1 call by TCRdb cannot be tested. This CDR3 has 16 residues. Germline V CDR1 and CDR2: MNHEY, SVGEGT. CDR3 loop: CASSHLGQGSDQPQHF.

V usage is TRBV2 and J usage is TRBJ2-5; TCRdb reports TRBD2, a call that lacks DNA to check it against. The CDR3 contains 18 residues. The V gene's germline CDR1 is SNHLY and CDR2 FYNNEI. The CDR3 reads CASSEGLRSSGSGETQYF.

The rearrangement links TRBV2 to TRBJ2-3; TCRdb designates TRBD2, a call that cannot be tested without DNA. The CDR3 totals 15 residues. CDR1 and CDR2 (germline): SNHLY, FYNNEI. The CDR3 protein is CASTQEGTKTDTQYF.